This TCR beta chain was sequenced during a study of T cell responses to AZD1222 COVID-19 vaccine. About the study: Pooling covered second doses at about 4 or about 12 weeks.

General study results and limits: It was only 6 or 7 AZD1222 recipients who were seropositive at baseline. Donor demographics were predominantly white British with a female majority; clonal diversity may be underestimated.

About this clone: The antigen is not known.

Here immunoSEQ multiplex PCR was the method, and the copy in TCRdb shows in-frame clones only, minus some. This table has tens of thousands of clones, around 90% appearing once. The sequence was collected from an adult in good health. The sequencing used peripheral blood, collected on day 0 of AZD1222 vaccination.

DNA of the CDR3: TGCGCCAGCAGCTTCGGAACGTTGAACACTGAAGCTTTCTTT. Its protein is CASSFGTLNTEAFF. The chain uses TRBV5-1 and TRBJ1-1; D ambiguous. Trimming shortened V by 2 bases and J by 0 bases, and 8 bases separated the two germline ends. The CDR3 totals 14 residues. Germline V gene lookup returns CDR1 SGHRS and CDR2 YFSETQ.